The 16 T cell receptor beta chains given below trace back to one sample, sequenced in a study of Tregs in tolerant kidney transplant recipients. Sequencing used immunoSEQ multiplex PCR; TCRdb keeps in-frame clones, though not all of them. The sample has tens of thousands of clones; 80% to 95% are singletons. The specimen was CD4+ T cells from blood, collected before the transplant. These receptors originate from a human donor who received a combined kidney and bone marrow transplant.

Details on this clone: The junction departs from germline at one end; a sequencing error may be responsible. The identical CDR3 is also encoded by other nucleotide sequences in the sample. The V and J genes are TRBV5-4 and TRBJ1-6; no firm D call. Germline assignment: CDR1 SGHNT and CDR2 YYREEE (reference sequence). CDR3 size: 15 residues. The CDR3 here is CASSSTKELNSPLHF. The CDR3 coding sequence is TGTGCCAGCAGCTCCACTAAGGAGCTTAATTCCCCCCTCCACTTT. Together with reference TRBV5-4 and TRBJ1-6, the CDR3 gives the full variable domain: ETGVTQSPTHLIKTRGQQVTLRCSSQSGHNTVSWYQQALGQGPQFIFQYYREEENGRGNFPPRFSGLQFPNYSSELNVNALELDDSALYLCASSSTKELNSPLHFGNGTRLTVT.

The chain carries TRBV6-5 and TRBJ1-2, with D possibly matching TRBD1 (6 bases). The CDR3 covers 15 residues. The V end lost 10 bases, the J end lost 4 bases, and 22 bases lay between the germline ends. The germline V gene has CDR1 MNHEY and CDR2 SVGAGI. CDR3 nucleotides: TGTGCCACCAAGGGGAGCACAGGGTGGGGCTATGGCTACACCTTC. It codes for CATKGSTGWGYGYTF.

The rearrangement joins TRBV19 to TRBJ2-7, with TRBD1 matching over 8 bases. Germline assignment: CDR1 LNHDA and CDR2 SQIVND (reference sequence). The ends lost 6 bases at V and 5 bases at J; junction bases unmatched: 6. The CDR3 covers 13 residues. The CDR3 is CASSADRDNEQYF. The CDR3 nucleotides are TGTGCCAGTAGCGCGGACAGGGATAACGAGCAGTACTTC. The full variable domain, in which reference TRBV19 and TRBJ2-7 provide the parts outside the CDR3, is DGGITQSPKYLFRKEGQNVTLSCEQNLNHDAMYWYRQDPGQGLRLIYYSQIVNDFQKGDIAEGYSVSREKKESFPLTVTSAQKNPTAFYLCASSADRDNEQYFGPGTRLTVT.

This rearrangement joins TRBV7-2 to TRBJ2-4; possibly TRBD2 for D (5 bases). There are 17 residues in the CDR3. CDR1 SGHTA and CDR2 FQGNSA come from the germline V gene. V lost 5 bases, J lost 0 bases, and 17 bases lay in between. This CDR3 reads CASSPKGRALAKNIQYF. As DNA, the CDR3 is TGTGCCAGCAGCCCAAAAGGGCGGGCCCTAGCCAAAAACATTCAGTACTTC.

The CDR3 DNA sequence: TGTGCCAGCACCCCCGGGACATATAACAATCAGCCCCAGCATTTT. Its translation: CASTPGTYNNQPQHF. The chain couples TRBV6-1 to TRBJ1-5; tentatively, D is TRBD1 (6 bases). Trimming took off 7 bases at V and 3 bases at J, with 16 bases between the two ends. Germline assignment: CDR1 MNHNS and CDR2 SASEGT. The CDR3 extends over 15 amino acids.

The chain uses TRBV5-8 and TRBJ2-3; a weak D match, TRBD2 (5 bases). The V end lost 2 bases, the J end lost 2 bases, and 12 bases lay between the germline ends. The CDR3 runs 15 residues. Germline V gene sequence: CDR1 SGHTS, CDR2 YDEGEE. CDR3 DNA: TGTGCCAGCAGCTTAACTGACTACCCCACAGATACGCAGTATTTT. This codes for CASSLTDYPTDTQYF.

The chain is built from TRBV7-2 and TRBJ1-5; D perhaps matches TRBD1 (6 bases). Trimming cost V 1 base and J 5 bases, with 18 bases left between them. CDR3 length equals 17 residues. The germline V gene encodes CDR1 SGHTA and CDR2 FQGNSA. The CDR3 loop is CASSLVGGGGSHQPQHF. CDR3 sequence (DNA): TGTGCCAGCAGCTTAGTTGGGGGCGGGGGTAGTCATCAGCCCCAGCATTTT. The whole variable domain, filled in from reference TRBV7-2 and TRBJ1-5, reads GAGVSQSPSNKVTEKGKDVELRCDPISGHTALYWYRQSLGQGLEFLIYFQGNSAPDKSGLPSDRFSAERTGGSVSTLTIQRTQQEDSAVYLCASSLVGGGGSHQPQHFGDGTRLSIL.

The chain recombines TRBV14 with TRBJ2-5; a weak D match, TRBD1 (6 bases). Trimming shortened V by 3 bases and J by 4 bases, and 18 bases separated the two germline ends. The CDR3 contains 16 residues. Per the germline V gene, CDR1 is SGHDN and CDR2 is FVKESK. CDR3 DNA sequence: TGTGCCAGCAGCCACGTCGACACAGGGTATGGAGAGACCCAGTACTTC. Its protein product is CASSHVDTGYGETQYF. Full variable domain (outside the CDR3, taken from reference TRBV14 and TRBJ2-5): EAGVTQFPSHSVIEKGQTVTLRCDPISGHDNLYWYRRVMGKEIKFLLHFVKESKQDESGMPNNRFLAERTGGTYSTLKVQPAELEDSGVYFCASSHVDTGYGETQYFGPGTRLLVL.

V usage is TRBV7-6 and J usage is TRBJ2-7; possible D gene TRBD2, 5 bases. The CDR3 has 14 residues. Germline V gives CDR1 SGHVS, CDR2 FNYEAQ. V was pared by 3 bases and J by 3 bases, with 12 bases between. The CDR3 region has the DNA TGTGCCAGCAGCTTTTCCCGGGAATTCTACGAGCAGTACTTC. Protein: CASSFSREFYEQYF.

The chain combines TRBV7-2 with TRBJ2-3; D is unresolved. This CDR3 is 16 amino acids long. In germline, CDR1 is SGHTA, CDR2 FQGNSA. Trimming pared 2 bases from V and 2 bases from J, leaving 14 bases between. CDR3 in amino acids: CASSLMNLEYTDTQYF. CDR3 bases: TGTGCCAGCAGCTTAATGAATCTGGAGTACACAGATACGCAGTATTTT.

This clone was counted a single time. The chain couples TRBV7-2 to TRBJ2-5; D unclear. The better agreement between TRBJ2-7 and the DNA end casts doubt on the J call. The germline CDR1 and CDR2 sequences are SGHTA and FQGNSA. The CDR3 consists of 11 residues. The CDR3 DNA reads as TGTGCCAGCAGCTTAGCCAACGAGCAGTACTTC. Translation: CASSLANEQYF.

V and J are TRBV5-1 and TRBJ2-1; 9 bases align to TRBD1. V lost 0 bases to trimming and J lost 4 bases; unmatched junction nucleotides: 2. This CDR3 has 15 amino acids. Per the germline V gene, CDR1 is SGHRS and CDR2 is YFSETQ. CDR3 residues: CASSLAGTGYNEQFF. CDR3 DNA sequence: TGCGCCAGCAGCTTGGCCGGGACAGGGTACAATGAGCAGTTCTTC. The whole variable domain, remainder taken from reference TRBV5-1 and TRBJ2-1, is KAGVTQTPRYLIKTRGQQVTLSCSPISGHRSVSWYQQTPGQGLQFLFEYFSETQRNKGNFPGRFSGRQFSNSRSEMNVSTLELGDSALYLCASSLAGTGYNEQFFGPGTRLTVL.

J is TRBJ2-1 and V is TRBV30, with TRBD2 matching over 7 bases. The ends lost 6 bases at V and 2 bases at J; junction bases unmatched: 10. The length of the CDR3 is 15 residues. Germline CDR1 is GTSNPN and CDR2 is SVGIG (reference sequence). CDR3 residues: CACPADLAAYNEQFF. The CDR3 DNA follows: TGTGCCTGCCCGGCGGACCTAGCGGCCTACAATGAGCAGTTCTTC.

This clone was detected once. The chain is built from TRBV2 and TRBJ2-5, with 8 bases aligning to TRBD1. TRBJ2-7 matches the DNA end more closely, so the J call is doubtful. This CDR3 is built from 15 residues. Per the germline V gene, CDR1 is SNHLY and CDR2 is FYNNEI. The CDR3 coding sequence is TGTGCCAGCAGTCACCGGACAGGGCTTTCCTACGAGCAGTACTTC. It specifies CASSHRTGLSYEQYF.

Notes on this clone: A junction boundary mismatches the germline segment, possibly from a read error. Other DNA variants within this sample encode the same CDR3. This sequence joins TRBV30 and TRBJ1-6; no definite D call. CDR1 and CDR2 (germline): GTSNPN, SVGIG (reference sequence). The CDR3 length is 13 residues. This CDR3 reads CAWSVLYNSPLHF. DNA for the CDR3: TGTGCCTGGAGTGTACTCTATAATTCCCCCCTCCACTTT.

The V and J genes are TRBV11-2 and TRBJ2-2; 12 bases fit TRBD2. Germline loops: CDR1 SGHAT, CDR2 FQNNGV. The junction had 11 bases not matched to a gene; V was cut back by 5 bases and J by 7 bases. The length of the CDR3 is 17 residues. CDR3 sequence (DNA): TGTGCCAGCAGCCCACACCGACTAGCGGGAGCCCACGGGGAGCTGTTTTTT. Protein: CASSPHRLAGAHGELFF.